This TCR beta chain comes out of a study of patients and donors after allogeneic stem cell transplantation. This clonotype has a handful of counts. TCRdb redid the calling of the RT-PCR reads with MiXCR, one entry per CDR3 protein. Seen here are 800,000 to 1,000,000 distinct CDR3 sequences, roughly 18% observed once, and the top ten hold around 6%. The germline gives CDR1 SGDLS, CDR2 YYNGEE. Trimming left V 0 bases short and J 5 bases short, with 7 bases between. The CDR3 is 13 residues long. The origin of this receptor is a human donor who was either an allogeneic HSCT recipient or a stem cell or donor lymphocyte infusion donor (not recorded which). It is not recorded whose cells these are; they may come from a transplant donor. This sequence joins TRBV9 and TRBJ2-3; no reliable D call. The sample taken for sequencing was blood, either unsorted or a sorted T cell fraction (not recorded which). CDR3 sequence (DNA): TGTGCCAGCAGCGTAGAAAGGTTAGATACGCAGTATTTT. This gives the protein CASSVERLDTQYF.